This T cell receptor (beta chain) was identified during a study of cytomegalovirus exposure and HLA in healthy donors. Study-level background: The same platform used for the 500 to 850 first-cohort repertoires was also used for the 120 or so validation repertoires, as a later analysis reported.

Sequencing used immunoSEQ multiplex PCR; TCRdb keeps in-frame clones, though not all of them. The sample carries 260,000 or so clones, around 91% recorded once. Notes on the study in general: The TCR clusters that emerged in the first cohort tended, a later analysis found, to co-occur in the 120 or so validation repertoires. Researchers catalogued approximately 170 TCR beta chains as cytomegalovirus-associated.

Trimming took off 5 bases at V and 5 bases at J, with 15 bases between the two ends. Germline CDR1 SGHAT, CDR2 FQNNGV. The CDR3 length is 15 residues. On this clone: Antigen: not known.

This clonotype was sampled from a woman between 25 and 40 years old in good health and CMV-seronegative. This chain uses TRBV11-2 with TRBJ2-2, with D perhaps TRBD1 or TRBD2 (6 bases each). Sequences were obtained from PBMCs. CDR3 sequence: CASSAGQSKTGELFF. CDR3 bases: TGTGCCAGCAGCGCGGGACAAAGTAAAACCGGGGAGCTGTTTTTT.